The TCR beta chain described here comes from a study of T cell repertoires in cytomegalovirus infection. Study as a whole: Public TCR beta signatures marked donors with CMV infection and the matching HLA. General study findings and limits: The cumulative frequency of public TCR beta families distinguished individuals who carried CMV together with the relevant HLA. HLA-C-restricted CMV-specific TCR beta clonotypes prevailed in the ex vivo response.

This clonotype was picked up a small number of times. Its cognate antigen is unknown. Germline V gene lookup returns CDR1 SEHNR and CDR2 FQNEAQ (reference sequence). V was shortened by 3 bases and J by 1 base, with 15 bases between the two germline ends. This CDR3 contains 17 residues. TCRdb reprocessed the reads with MiXCR, giving one entry per CDR3 protein. The sample has hundreds of thousands of distinct CDR3 sequences; 22% are singletons. The sequenced sample consisted of CD8+ T cells from PBMCs. The chain couples TRBV7-9 to TRBJ2-2; D perhaps matches TRBD2 (7 bases). The TCR sequence derives from a human donor in good health (CMV status not recorded). Some clones in this sample may be carry-over from other donors' samples. The CDR3 here is CASSFPGRGMNTGELFF. CDR3 DNA: TGTGCCAGCAGCTTCCCGGGGAGGGGGATGAACACCGGGGAGCTGTTTTTT.